A selection of T cell receptor beta chains follows, all from one sample in a study of response to subunit inactivated influenza vaccine. TCRdb recomputed calls from the RT-PCR reads with MiXCR, one row per CDR3 protein. The data show over 150,000 distinct CDR3 sequences, roughly 8.7% seen once. The sequenced sample was non-naive T cells sorted from PBMCs, obtained on the day of vaccination. The receptors were gathered from a man between 50 and 59 years old who received an inactivated influenza vaccine. Both conserved end residues are part of each CDR3. Each record gives: CDR3 DNA, CDR3 protein, clone size, D gene, J gene, V gene. D genes are given only for firm matches. Some rows mark clone size as missing; the rest say once, few, many or name a class of expanded clone.

cdr3_nt: TGTGCCAGCAGACCAGGGATCCAGAACATTCAGTACTTC
cdr3_aa: CASRPGIQNIQYF
clone_size: many
d_call: -
j_call: TRBJ2-4
v_call: TRBV6-1

cdr3_nt: TGCAGTGCTAGAGAATCTAGATTCGGCAATGAGCAGTTCTTC
cdr3_aa: CSARESRFGNEQFF
clone_size: few
d_call: -
j_call: TRBJ2-1
v_call: TRBV20-1

cdr3_nt: TGTGCCAGCAGCTTAAGGACTATTGATGAGCAGTTCTTC
cdr3_aa: CASSLRTIDEQFF
clone_size: many
d_call: -
j_call: TRBJ2-1
v_call: TRBV7-9

cdr3_nt: TGTGCCAGCAGCGTTTCAGGGGTCGCTGGAAACACCATATATTTT
cdr3_aa: CASSVSGVAGNTIYF
clone_size: few
d_call: -
j_call: TRBJ1-3
v_call: TRBV9

cdr3_nt: TGCAGTGCTAACGATGCCAAGGAGGGCAATCAGCCCCAGCATTTT
cdr3_aa: CSANDAKEGNQPQHF
clone_size: -
d_call: -
j_call: TRBJ1-5
v_call: TRBV20-1

cdr3_nt: TGTGCCAGCAGTTTAGTTCGGCAGCTCAACACCGGGGAGCTGTTTTTT
cdr3_aa: CASSLVRQLNTGELFF
clone_size: many
d_call: -
j_call: TRBJ2-2
v_call: TRBV12-3/TRBV12-4

cdr3_nt: TGCGCCAGCAGCCAAGACCCCCCACCAGGACGGGAGACCCAGTACTTC
cdr3_aa: CASSQDPPPGRETQYF
clone_size: few
d_call: -
j_call: TRBJ2-5
v_call: TRBV4-1

cdr3_nt: TGCGCCAGCAGCTTGGAAGGGACAGACAACACCGGGGAGCTGTTTTTT
cdr3_aa: CASSLEGTDNTGELFF
clone_size: many
d_call: TRBD1
j_call: TRBJ2-2
v_call: TRBV5-1

cdr3_nt: TGTGCCAGTAGCCTACTAGCGGGGGGACAACGGGAGCTGTTTTTT
cdr3_aa: CASSLLAGGQRELFF
clone_size: few
d_call: TRBD2
j_call: TRBJ2-2
v_call: TRBV19

cdr3_nt: TGTGCCAGCAGCTTGCCCGGGACACCCAATGAAAAACTGTTTTTT
cdr3_aa: CASSLPGTPNEKLFF
clone_size: -
d_call: -
j_call: TRBJ1-4
v_call: TRBV5-6

cdr3_nt: TGCGCCAGCAGCCACCTCCTGAGGGTAAAGAACACTGAAGCTTTCTTT
cdr3_aa: CASSHLLRVKNTEAFF
clone_size: -
d_call: -
j_call: TRBJ1-1
v_call: TRBV4-1

cdr3_nt: TGTGCCACCAGCAGAGATTTCTGGACTAGCTCGTCTGAGCAGTTCTTC
cdr3_aa: CATSRDFWTSSSEQFF
clone_size: many
d_call: TRBD2
j_call: TRBJ2-1
v_call: TRBV15

cdr3_nt: TGCAGTGGGGGCGGGACCTATAATTCACCCCTCCACTTT
cdr3_aa: CSGGGTYNSPLHF
clone_size: -
d_call: -
j_call: TRBJ1-6
v_call: TRBV20-1

cdr3_nt: TGCGCCAGCAGCCTTGGTGCGTCGGGACGACAAAAAGAGACCCAGTACTTC
cdr3_aa: CASSLGASGRQKETQYF
clone_size: -
d_call: -
j_call: TRBJ2-5
v_call: TRBV5-1

cdr3_nt: TGTGCCAGCACACAGGGGGCACGCACTGAAGCTTTCTTT
cdr3_aa: CASTQGARTEAFF
clone_size: many
d_call: TRBD1
j_call: TRBJ1-1
v_call: TRBV7-9

cdr3_nt: TGCAGTGCCCCGGGACTAGCGGGAGGGCCCCTAAACACAGATACGCAGTATTTT
cdr3_aa: CSAPGLAGGPLNTDTQYF
clone_size: -
d_call: TRBD2
j_call: TRBJ2-3
v_call: TRBV20-1

cdr3_nt: TGTGCCAGCAAATCCGGGGGGGTAGATACGCAGTATTTT
cdr3_aa: CASKSGGVDTQYF
clone_size: few
d_call: TRBD2
j_call: TRBJ2-3
v_call: TRBV2

cdr3_nt: TGCAGTGCTAGAGATAGGGCGGGGGGGCTCAATGAGCAGTTCTTC
cdr3_aa: CSARDRAGGLNEQFF
clone_size: -
d_call: TRBD2
j_call: TRBJ2-1
v_call: TRBV20-1

cdr3_nt: TGTGCCAGCAGTGAAGCAAGGACGTCCGAGCAGTACTTC
cdr3_aa: CASSEARTSEQYF
clone_size: few
d_call: -
j_call: TRBJ2-7
v_call: TRBV2

cdr3_nt: TGTGCCAGCAGTTACTCAACCATGTACGAGCAGTACTTC
cdr3_aa: CASSYSTMYEQYF
clone_size: few
d_call: -
j_call: TRBJ2-7
v_call: TRBV6-2/TRBV6-3

cdr3_nt: TGTGCCAGCAGCTTACAGGGTTTCGGGGAGACCCAGTACTTC
cdr3_aa: CASSLQGFGETQYF
clone_size: -
d_call: -
j_call: TRBJ2-5
v_call: TRBV7-2

cdr3_nt: TGTGCCAGCAGTGACGTGCCGGGAGCCGACAATGAGCAGTTCTTC
cdr3_aa: CASSDVPGADNEQFF
clone_size: -
d_call: -
j_call: TRBJ2-1
v_call: TRBV6-4

cdr3_nt: TGTGCCAGCAGCTCCGTTTTCTACGAGCAGTACTTC
cdr3_aa: CASSSVFYEQYF
clone_size: few
d_call: -
j_call: TRBJ2-7
v_call: TRBV28

cdr3_nt: TGCGCCAGCAGCACGGGATCCAATGAGCAGTTCTTC
cdr3_aa: CASSTGSNEQFF
clone_size: -
d_call: -
j_call: TRBJ2-1
v_call: TRBV4-3

cdr3_nt: TGTGCCAGCAGAGATTCGGGACATCCCCTCGATGAGCAGTTCTTC
cdr3_aa: CASRDSGHPLDEQFF
clone_size: many
d_call: -
j_call: TRBJ2-1
v_call: TRBV27

cdr3_nt: TGCGCCAGCAGCCAAGAGTCCGGGAGTAGCTCCTACAATGAGCAGTTCTTC
cdr3_aa: CASSQESGSSSYNEQFF
clone_size: -
d_call: -
j_call: TRBJ2-1
v_call: TRBV4-1

cdr3_nt: TGTGCCAGCAGCTTGTACGGGTCACCCCTCCACTTT
cdr3_aa: CASSLYGSPLHF
clone_size: -
d_call: -
j_call: TRBJ1-6
v_call: TRBV5-4

cdr3_nt: TGCGCCAGCAATCTGGCCGGAGGAAACTACGAGCAGTACTTC
cdr3_aa: CASNLAGGNYEQYF
clone_size: -
d_call: -
j_call: TRBJ2-7
v_call: TRBV5-1

cdr3_nt: TGCAGCGCCGGGGACAGCCTCAATCAGCCCCAGCATTTT
cdr3_aa: CSAGDSLNQPQHF
clone_size: many
d_call: TRBD1
j_call: TRBJ1-5
v_call: TRBV29-1